Listed below are T cell receptor beta chains from one sample, sequenced in a study of cytomegalovirus exposure and HLA in healthy donors. The table came from immunoSEQ multiplex PCR; TCRdb's copy has only in-frame clones and leaves some out. The table records 70,000 to 100,000 clones, 80% of them present only once. Sample: PBMCs. The receptors were sampled from a man aged 45 to 65 in good health and CMV-seropositive. CDR3s include the opening cysteine and the closing phenylalanine or tryptophan. Each record gives: clone size, J gene, CDR3 length, V gene, D gene, CDR3 DNA, CDR3 protein. The D gene is left open where the match is weak. Rows give clone size only sometimes, using once, few, many, or a class for an expanded clone.

clone_size: few
j_call: TRBJ2-7
cdr3_length: 15
v_call: TRBV7-2
d_call: TRBD2
cdr3_nt: TGTGCCAGCAGCTACTCTAGCGGGAGGTCCTACGAGCAGTACTTC
cdr3_aa: CASSYSSGRSYEQYF

clone_size: once
j_call: TRBJ2-3
cdr3_length: 13
v_call: TRBV5-6
d_call: -
cdr3_nt: TGTGCCAGCAACCCCGTACAGACAGATACGCAGTATTTT
cdr3_aa: CASNPVQTDTQYF

clone_size: -
j_call: TRBJ2-2
cdr3_length: 16
v_call: TRBV7-9
d_call: -
cdr3_nt: TGTGCCAGCAGCTTAGCGTTAGGAGGCAGCACCGGGGAGCTGTTTTTT
cdr3_aa: CASSLALGGSTGELFF

clone_size: -
j_call: TRBJ1-5
cdr3_length: 13
v_call: TRBV19
d_call: -
cdr3_nt: TGTGCCAGTATGTCCAGGGGAAATCAGCCCCAGCATTTT
cdr3_aa: CASMSRGNQPQHF

clone_size: once
j_call: TRBJ2-6
cdr3_length: 15
v_call: TRBV19
d_call: -
cdr3_nt: TGTGCCAGTAGTGGGCATTCCTCTGGGGCCAACGTCCTGACTTTC
cdr3_aa: CASSGHSSGANVLTF

clone_size: -
j_call: TRBJ2-7
cdr3_length: 14
v_call: TRBV6-5
d_call: -
cdr3_nt: TGTGCCAGCAGCCCTGCGGGACCCTACTACGAGCAGTACTTC
cdr3_aa: CASSPAGPYYEQYF

clone_size: -
j_call: TRBJ1-2
cdr3_length: 13
v_call: TRBV7-8
d_call: -
cdr3_nt: TGTGCCAGCAGCTTAAGCAGGGACTATGGCTACACCTTC
cdr3_aa: CASSLSRDYGYTF

clone_size: -
j_call: TRBJ2-7
cdr3_length: 16
v_call: TRBV10-3
d_call: TRBD1
cdr3_nt: TGTGCCAGCAGTGAGCCGGGACAGGGTTCTGTTTACGAGCAGTACTTC
cdr3_aa: CASSEPGQGSVYEQYF

clone_size: -
j_call: TRBJ2-1
cdr3_length: 15
v_call: TRBV7-2
d_call: -
cdr3_nt: TGTGCCAGCAGCTTGGGCGGGATGCGCTACAATGAGCAGTTCTTC
cdr3_aa: CASSLGGMRYNEQFF

clone_size: -
j_call: TRBJ1-5
cdr3_length: 16
v_call: TRBV4-1
d_call: -
cdr3_nt: TGCGCCAGCAGCCAAGATGGGGCCCATAGCAATCAGCCCCAGCATTTT
cdr3_aa: CASSQDGAHSNQPQHF

clone_size: -
j_call: TRBJ1-5
cdr3_length: 17
v_call: TRBV5-4
d_call: TRBD1
cdr3_nt: TGTGCCAGCAGCCCAAACTCCGGGACAGGGAAAATTATGCCCCAGCATTTT
cdr3_aa: CASSPNSGTGKIMPQHF

clone_size: -
j_call: TRBJ2-6
cdr3_length: 15
v_call: TRBV5-1
d_call: TRBD1
cdr3_nt: TGCGCCAGCAGCTTGGGACAGGGTCGGGCCAACGTCCTGACTTTC
cdr3_aa: CASSLGQGRANVLTF

clone_size: once
j_call: TRBJ2-5
cdr3_length: 14
v_call: TRBV10-3
d_call: TRBD1
cdr3_nt: TGTGCCATCAGGGGACAGGGGGCCCAAGAGACCCAGTACTTC
cdr3_aa: CAIRGQGAQETQYF

clone_size: few
j_call: TRBJ2-3
cdr3_length: 15
v_call: TRBV30
d_call: TRBD1
cdr3_nt: TGTGCCTGGAGTACCGGACAGGAACGCACAGATACGCAGTATTTT
cdr3_aa: CAWSTGQERTDTQYF

clone_size: -
j_call: TRBJ1-1
cdr3_length: 11
v_call: TRBV10-2
d_call: -
cdr3_nt: TGCGCCAGCAGTGACCTCCCTGAAGCTTTCTTT
cdr3_aa: CASSDLPEAFF

clone_size: -
j_call: TRBJ2-1
cdr3_length: 17
v_call: TRBV4-3
d_call: -
cdr3_nt: TGCGCCAGCAGCCAAGATGAGGGCCTAGCGTCCTACAATGAGCAGTTCTTC
cdr3_aa: CASSQDEGLASYNEQFF

clone_size: -
j_call: TRBJ1-1
cdr3_length: 13
v_call: TRBV19
d_call: -
cdr3_nt: TGTGCCAGTTCCAGGGAAAAGATCACTGAAGCTTTCTTT
cdr3_aa: CASSREKITEAFF

clone_size: few
j_call: TRBJ1-2
cdr3_length: 13
v_call: TRBV5-8
d_call: -
cdr3_nt: TGTGCCAGCAGCCCTGGACAGCTATATGGCTACACCTTC
cdr3_aa: CASSPGQLYGYTF

clone_size: -
j_call: TRBJ2-5
cdr3_length: 16
v_call: TRBV10-3
d_call: TRBD1
cdr3_nt: TGTGCCATCAGCGCGGACAGGGGCGGCCTCCAAGAGACCCAGTACTTC
cdr3_aa: CAISADRGGLQETQYF

clone_size: -
j_call: TRBJ2-5
cdr3_length: 16
v_call: TRBV6-6
d_call: TRBD1
cdr3_nt: TGTGCCAGCAGAAACTCAGGGGGCGGCGATTCTGAGACCCAGTACTTC
cdr3_aa: CASRNSGGGDSETQYF

clone_size: -
j_call: TRBJ1-2
cdr3_length: 18
v_call: TRBV11-2
d_call: TRBD1
cdr3_nt: TGTGCCAGCAGCCGTCCAACCGGGACAGGGGGTCTTGACTATGGCTACACCTTC
cdr3_aa: CASSRPTGTGGLDYGYTF

clone_size: -
j_call: TRBJ2-1
cdr3_length: 15
v_call: TRBV5-4
d_call: -
cdr3_nt: TGTGCCAGCAGCTTGGACCCCGCGGCCTACAATGAGCAGTTCTTC
cdr3_aa: CASSLDPAAYNEQFF

clone_size: -
j_call: TRBJ2-3
cdr3_length: 15
v_call: TRBV11-3
d_call: TRBD2
cdr3_nt: TGTGCCAGCAGCTCCCGCCGGACTAGCGCAGATACGCAGTATTTT
cdr3_aa: CASSSRRTSADTQYF

clone_size: -
j_call: TRBJ2-1
cdr3_length: 11
v_call: TRBV30
d_call: TRBD2
cdr3_nt: TGTGCCTGGGGGGAGGGGAATGAGCAGTTCTTC
cdr3_aa: CAWGEGNEQFF

clone_size: -
j_call: TRBJ2-5
cdr3_length: 11
v_call: TRBV19
d_call: -
cdr3_nt: TGTGCCAGTAGTATACGAGAGACCCAGTACTTC
cdr3_aa: CASSIRETQYF

clone_size: -
j_call: TRBJ1-2
cdr3_length: 13
v_call: TRBV6-1
d_call: TRBD1
cdr3_nt: TGTGCCAGCAGTGAATACGGGACAGATGGCTACACCTTC
cdr3_aa: CASSEYGTDGYTF

clone_size: -
j_call: TRBJ1-2
cdr3_length: 12
v_call: TRBV7-9
d_call: TRBD1
cdr3_nt: TGTTCCAGCAGCCTCGACAGGGATGGCTACACCTTC
cdr3_aa: CSSSLDRDGYTF

clone_size: -
j_call: TRBJ2-3
cdr3_length: 11
v_call: TRBV4-2
d_call: -
cdr3_nt: TGTGCCAGCAGCCGAGGAGATACGCAGTATTTT
cdr3_aa: CASSRGDTQYF

clone_size: once
j_call: TRBJ2-7
cdr3_length: 13
v_call: TRBV4-3
d_call: -
cdr3_nt: TGCGCCAGCAGCCAAGCTCCAGGGTACGAGCAGTACTTC
cdr3_aa: CASSQAPGYEQYF

clone_size: -
j_call: TRBJ1-1
cdr3_length: 13
v_call: TRBV18
d_call: -
cdr3_nt: TGTGCCAGCTCACCAGGTCGGGACACTGAAGCTTTCTTT
cdr3_aa: CASSPGRDTEAFF

clone_size: -
j_call: TRBJ2-5
cdr3_length: 15
v_call: TRBV7-8
d_call: TRBD2
cdr3_nt: TGTGCCAGCACCCGGACTAGCGGGAGTCGGGAGACCCAGTACTTC
cdr3_aa: CASTRTSGSRETQYF

clone_size: -
j_call: TRBJ2-1
cdr3_length: 15
v_call: TRBV6-1
d_call: -
cdr3_nt: TGTGCCAGCAGAACTCTTCGGAGCTCCTACAATGAGCAGTTCTTC
cdr3_aa: CASRTLRSSYNEQFF

clone_size: -
j_call: TRBJ1-4
cdr3_length: 14
v_call: TRBV5-1
d_call: -
cdr3_nt: TGCGCCAGCAGCGGAGACAGTTCGGGTGAAAAACTGTTTTTT
cdr3_aa: CASSGDSSGEKLFF

clone_size: -
j_call: TRBJ2-7
cdr3_length: 16
v_call: TRBV5-4
d_call: TRBD2
cdr3_nt: TGTGCCAGCAGCAATAGACTAGCGGGAACCTCCTACGAGCAGTACTTC
cdr3_aa: CASSNRLAGTSYEQYF

clone_size: -
j_call: TRBJ1-1
cdr3_length: 13
v_call: TRBV6-4
d_call: TRBD1
cdr3_nt: TGTGCCAGCAGGGGACAGGGGGACACTGAAGCTTTCTTT
cdr3_aa: CASRGQGDTEAFF

clone_size: -
j_call: TRBJ1-1
cdr3_length: 16
v_call: TRBV4-2
d_call: TRBD1
cdr3_nt: TGTGCCAGCAGCCACGGGACAGGGTCCCTCCCCACTGAAGCTTTCTTT
cdr3_aa: CASSHGTGSLPTEAFF

clone_size: once
j_call: TRBJ1-2
cdr3_length: 14
v_call: TRBV2
d_call: -
cdr3_nt: TGTGCCAGCAGTGAAGGTTCCCTAAACTATGGCTACACCTTC
cdr3_aa: CASSEGSLNYGYTF

clone_size: once
j_call: TRBJ2-3
cdr3_length: 14
v_call: TRBV19
d_call: TRBD2
cdr3_nt: TGTGCCAGTAACAAGCGGGGCCTCACAGATACGCAGTATTTT
cdr3_aa: CASNKRGLTDTQYF

clone_size: once
j_call: TRBJ2-7
cdr3_length: 14
v_call: TRBV6-6
d_call: TRBD1
cdr3_nt: TGTGCCAGCAGAAAGGGACAGAACTCCTACGAGCAGTACTTC
cdr3_aa: CASRKGQNSYEQYF

clone_size: -
j_call: TRBJ1-2
cdr3_length: 13
v_call: TRBV27
d_call: -
cdr3_nt: TGTGCCAGCCGCAATTTGGAGGGATGGGGCTACACCTTC
cdr3_aa: CASRNLEGWGYTF

clone_size: -
j_call: TRBJ1-1
cdr3_length: 15
v_call: TRBV6-5
d_call: -
cdr3_nt: TGTGCCAGCAGTAAGTACCAGGGCTGGGGAACTGAAGCTTTCTTT
cdr3_aa: CASSKYQGWGTEAFF

clone_size: -
j_call: TRBJ2-7
cdr3_length: 14
v_call: TRBV7-3
d_call: TRBD2
cdr3_nt: TGTGCCAGCAGCTTAATAGCGGGAGGGGGCGAGCAGTACTTC
cdr3_aa: CASSLIAGGGEQYF

clone_size: -
j_call: TRBJ2-5
cdr3_length: 15
v_call: TRBV4-1
d_call: TRBD2
cdr3_nt: TGCGCCAGCAGCCAAGACGGGAGGAGACAAGAGACCCAGTACTTC
cdr3_aa: CASSQDGRRQETQYF

clone_size: -
j_call: TRBJ1-4
cdr3_length: 14
v_call: TRBV5-1
d_call: -
cdr3_nt: TGCGCCAGCAGCTTGGGGGGGGATAATGAAAAACTGTTTTTT
cdr3_aa: CASSLGGDNEKLFF

clone_size: -
j_call: TRBJ2-1
cdr3_length: 16
v_call: TRBV18
d_call: TRBD2
cdr3_nt: TGTGCCAGCTCACCACCGTTGCTAGCGGGGTACAATGAGCAGTTCTTC
cdr3_aa: CASSPPLLAGYNEQFF

clone_size: -
j_call: TRBJ1-3
cdr3_length: 16
v_call: TRBV6-1
d_call: -
cdr3_nt: TGTGCCAGCAGTGAAGGTTGGTCACTCTCTGGAAACACCATATATTTT
cdr3_aa: CASSEGWSLSGNTIYF

clone_size: -
j_call: TRBJ1-1
cdr3_length: 13
v_call: TRBV5-1
d_call: TRBD1
cdr3_nt: TGCGCCAGTAGCTTGGCAGGGGGCCCTGAAGCTTTCTTT
cdr3_aa: CASSLAGGPEAFF

clone_size: -
j_call: TRBJ2-6
cdr3_length: 18
v_call: TRBV7-6
d_call: TRBD2
cdr3_nt: TGTGCCAGCAGCCAGGCCGGACTAGGGACCTCTGGGGCCAACGTCCTGACTTTC
cdr3_aa: CASSQAGLGTSGANVLTF

clone_size: -
j_call: TRBJ2-7
cdr3_length: 12
v_call: TRBV6-5
d_call: -
cdr3_nt: TGTGCCAGCAGTAGCGACAGCTACGAGCAGTACTTC
cdr3_aa: CASSSDSYEQYF

clone_size: -
j_call: TRBJ2-1
cdr3_length: 15
v_call: TRBV7-8
d_call: -
cdr3_nt: TGTGCCAGCAGCTCTGGAGGACTACCCTACAATGAGCAGTTCTTC
cdr3_aa: CASSSGGLPYNEQFF

clone_size: -
j_call: TRBJ2-7
cdr3_length: 16
v_call: TRBV10-2
d_call: -
cdr3_nt: TGCGCCAGCAGTGAGTCGATCGTCCCCGGGAGCTTTCATCCCTGGTTC
cdr3_aa: CASSESIVPGSFHPWF

clone_size: once
j_call: TRBJ2-5
cdr3_length: 15
v_call: TRBV7-2
d_call: TRBD1
cdr3_nt: TGTGCCAGCAGCTTAGATGGACAGGGCGGGGAGACCCAGTACTTC
cdr3_aa: CASSLDGQGGETQYF

clone_size: -
j_call: TRBJ2-1
cdr3_length: 15
v_call: TRBV5-1
d_call: -
cdr3_nt: TGCGCCAGCAGCCCGGACTATAGCTCCTACAATGAGCAGTTCTTC
cdr3_aa: CASSPDYSSYNEQFF